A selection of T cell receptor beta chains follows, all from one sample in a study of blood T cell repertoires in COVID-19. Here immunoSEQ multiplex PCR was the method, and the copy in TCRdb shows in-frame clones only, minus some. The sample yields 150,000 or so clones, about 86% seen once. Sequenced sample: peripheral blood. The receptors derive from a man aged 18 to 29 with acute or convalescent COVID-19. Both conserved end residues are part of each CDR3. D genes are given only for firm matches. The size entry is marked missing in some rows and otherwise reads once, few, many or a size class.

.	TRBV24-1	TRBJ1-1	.	CATSRGTEAFF	TGTGCCACCAGTAGGGGAACTGAAGCTTTCTTT
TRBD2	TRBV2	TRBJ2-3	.	CASSLPMSSGDLGTDTQYF	TGTGCCAGCAGCCTACCCATGTCTAGCGGGGACCTAGGCACAGATACGCAGTATTTT
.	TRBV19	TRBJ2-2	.	CASSALSGTPITGELFF	TGTGCCAGTAGCGCGTTATCCGGGACACCTATCACCGGGGAGCTGTTTTTT
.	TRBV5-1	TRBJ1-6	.	CASSLLDSYDSPLHF	TGCGCCAGCAGCTTGCTTGACAGTTATGATTCACCCCTCCACTTT
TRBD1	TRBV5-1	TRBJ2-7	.	CASSLEDRDFDEQYF	TGCGCCAGCAGCTTGGAGGACAGGGATTTTGACGAGCAGTACTTC
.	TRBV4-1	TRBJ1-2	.	CASSQSRGKKNYGYTF	TGCGCCAGCAGCCAGTCTAGGGGGAAGAAAAACTATGGCTACACCTTC
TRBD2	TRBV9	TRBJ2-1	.	CASSLMGLPHNEQFF	TGTGCCAGCAGCCTTATGGGACTACCTCACAATGAGCAGTTCTTC
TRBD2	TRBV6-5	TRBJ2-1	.	CASRAGLAGVNEQFF	TGTGCCAGCAGAGCCGGACTAGCGGGGGTGAATGAGCAGTTCTTC
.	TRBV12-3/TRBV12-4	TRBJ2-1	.	CASRLGNNEQFF	TGTGCCAGCAGACTAGGAAACAATGAGCAGTTCTTC
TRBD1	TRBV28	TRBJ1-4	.	CASSLQGGTNEKLFF	TGTGCCAGCAGTTTACAGGGGGGAACTAATGAAAAACTGTTTTTT
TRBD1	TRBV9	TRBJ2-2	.	CASSAPRDRGDTGELFF	TGTGCCAGCAGCGCCCCCCGAGACAGGGGGGATACCGGGGAGCTGTTTTTT
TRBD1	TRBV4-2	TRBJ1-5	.	CASSQEGTGNQPQHF	TGTGCCAGCAGCCAAGAGGGGACAGGCAATCAGCCCCAGCATTTT
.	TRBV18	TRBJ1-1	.	CASSYSGGGYTEAFF	TGTGCCAGCTCATATTCCGGGGGGGGTTACACTGAAGCTTTTTTT
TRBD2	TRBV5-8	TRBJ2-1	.	CASSLGLPRRGDYNEQFF	TGTGCCAGCAGCTTAGGCTTGCCGCGGCGGGGGGACTACAATGAGCAGTTCTTC
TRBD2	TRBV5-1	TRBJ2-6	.	CASSWKAGGSSGANVLTF	TGCGCCAGCAGCTGGAAAGCGGGGGGAAGCTCTGGGGCCAACGTCCTGACTTTC
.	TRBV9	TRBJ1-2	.	CASSGQDYGYTF	TGTGCCAGCAGCGGACAGGACTATGGCTACACCTTC
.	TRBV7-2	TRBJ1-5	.	CASSLTGKYQPQHF	TGTGCCAGCAGCTTAACAGGGAAATACCAGCCCCAGCATTTT
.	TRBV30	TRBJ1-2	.	CAWIREDQNYGYTF	TGTGCCTGGATCCGGGAGGACCAAAACTATGGCTACACCTTC
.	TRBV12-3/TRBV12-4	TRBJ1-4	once	CASCNSPNEKLFF	TGTGCCAGCTGTAACTCCCCTAATGAAAAACTGTTTTTT
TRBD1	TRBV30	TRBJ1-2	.	CAWSASLTGHYGYTF	TGTGCCTGGAGTGCGTCCTTGACAGGGCACTATGGCTACACCTTC
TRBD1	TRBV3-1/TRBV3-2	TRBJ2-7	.	CASSHRGQGQSYEQYF	TGTGCCAGCAGCCATAGGGGACAGGGTCAATCCTACGAGCAGTACTTC
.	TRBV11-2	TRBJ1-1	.	CASSFGGRDTEAFF	TGTGCCAGCAGCTTTGGAGGTCGGGACACTGAAGCTTTCTTT
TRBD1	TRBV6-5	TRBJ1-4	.	CASSIGTGDEKLFF	TGTGCCAGCAGTATAGGGACAGGCGATGAAAAACTGTTTTTT
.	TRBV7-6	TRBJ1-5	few	CASSIGVNQPQHF	TGTGCCAGCAGCATAGGAGTAAATCAGCCCCAGCATTTT
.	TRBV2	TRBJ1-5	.	CASSEFRGRGPQHF	TGTGCCAGCAGTGAATTCCGGGGAAGAGGACCCCAGCATTTT
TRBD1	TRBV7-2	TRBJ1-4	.	CASSSQGATNEKLFF	TGTGCCAGCAGCTCACAGGGGGCGACTAATGAAAAACTGTTTTTT
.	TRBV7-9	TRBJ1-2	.	CASSTQPLTTGYTF	TGTGCCAGCAGCACCCAACCTTTGACTACTGGCTACACCTTC
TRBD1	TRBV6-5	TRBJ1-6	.	CASSYEQGAPSPLHF	TGTGCCAGCAGTTACGAACAGGGGGCGCCTTCACCCCTCCACTTT
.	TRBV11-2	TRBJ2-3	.	CASSLSSGDTQYF	TGTGCCAGCAGCTTATCGAGCGGGGATACGCAGTATTTT
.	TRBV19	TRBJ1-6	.	CASSFGTLNSPLHF	TGTGCCAGTAGTTTCGGGACACTTAATTCACCCCTCCACTTT
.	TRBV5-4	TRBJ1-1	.	CASSLAGPDTEAFF	TGTGCCAGCAGCTTGGCAGGGCCAGACACTGAAGCTTTCTTT
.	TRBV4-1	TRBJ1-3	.	CASSRSRDNNGNTIYF	TGCGCCAGCAGCCGATCTCGGGACAATAACGGAAACACCATATATTTT